A single TCR beta chain is shown here with its context. Germline CDR1 is MGHRA and CDR2 is YSYEKL. This CDR3 has 16 amino acids. V gave up 3 bases and J gave up 1 base; unmatched junction bases: 2. This PCR relied on a set of 60 Vbeta primers and 13 Jbeta primers. Generated by immunoSEQ multiplex PCR, the TCRdb table keeps only in-frame clones and is missing some. The sample yields 190,000 or so clones, roughly four fifths seen once. This sample was taken from a study of cytomegalovirus exposure and HLA in healthy donors. Sequencing input: PBMCs. This chain uses TRBV4-1 with TRBJ2-2; TRBD2 aligns across 10 bases. This TCR was sampled from a woman between 45 and 60 years old in good health and CMV-seropositive. In DNA form, the CDR3 reads TGCGCCAGCAGCCAGGGACTAGCGCAGAACACCGGGGAGCTGTTTTTT. It codes for CASSQGLAQNTGELFF.